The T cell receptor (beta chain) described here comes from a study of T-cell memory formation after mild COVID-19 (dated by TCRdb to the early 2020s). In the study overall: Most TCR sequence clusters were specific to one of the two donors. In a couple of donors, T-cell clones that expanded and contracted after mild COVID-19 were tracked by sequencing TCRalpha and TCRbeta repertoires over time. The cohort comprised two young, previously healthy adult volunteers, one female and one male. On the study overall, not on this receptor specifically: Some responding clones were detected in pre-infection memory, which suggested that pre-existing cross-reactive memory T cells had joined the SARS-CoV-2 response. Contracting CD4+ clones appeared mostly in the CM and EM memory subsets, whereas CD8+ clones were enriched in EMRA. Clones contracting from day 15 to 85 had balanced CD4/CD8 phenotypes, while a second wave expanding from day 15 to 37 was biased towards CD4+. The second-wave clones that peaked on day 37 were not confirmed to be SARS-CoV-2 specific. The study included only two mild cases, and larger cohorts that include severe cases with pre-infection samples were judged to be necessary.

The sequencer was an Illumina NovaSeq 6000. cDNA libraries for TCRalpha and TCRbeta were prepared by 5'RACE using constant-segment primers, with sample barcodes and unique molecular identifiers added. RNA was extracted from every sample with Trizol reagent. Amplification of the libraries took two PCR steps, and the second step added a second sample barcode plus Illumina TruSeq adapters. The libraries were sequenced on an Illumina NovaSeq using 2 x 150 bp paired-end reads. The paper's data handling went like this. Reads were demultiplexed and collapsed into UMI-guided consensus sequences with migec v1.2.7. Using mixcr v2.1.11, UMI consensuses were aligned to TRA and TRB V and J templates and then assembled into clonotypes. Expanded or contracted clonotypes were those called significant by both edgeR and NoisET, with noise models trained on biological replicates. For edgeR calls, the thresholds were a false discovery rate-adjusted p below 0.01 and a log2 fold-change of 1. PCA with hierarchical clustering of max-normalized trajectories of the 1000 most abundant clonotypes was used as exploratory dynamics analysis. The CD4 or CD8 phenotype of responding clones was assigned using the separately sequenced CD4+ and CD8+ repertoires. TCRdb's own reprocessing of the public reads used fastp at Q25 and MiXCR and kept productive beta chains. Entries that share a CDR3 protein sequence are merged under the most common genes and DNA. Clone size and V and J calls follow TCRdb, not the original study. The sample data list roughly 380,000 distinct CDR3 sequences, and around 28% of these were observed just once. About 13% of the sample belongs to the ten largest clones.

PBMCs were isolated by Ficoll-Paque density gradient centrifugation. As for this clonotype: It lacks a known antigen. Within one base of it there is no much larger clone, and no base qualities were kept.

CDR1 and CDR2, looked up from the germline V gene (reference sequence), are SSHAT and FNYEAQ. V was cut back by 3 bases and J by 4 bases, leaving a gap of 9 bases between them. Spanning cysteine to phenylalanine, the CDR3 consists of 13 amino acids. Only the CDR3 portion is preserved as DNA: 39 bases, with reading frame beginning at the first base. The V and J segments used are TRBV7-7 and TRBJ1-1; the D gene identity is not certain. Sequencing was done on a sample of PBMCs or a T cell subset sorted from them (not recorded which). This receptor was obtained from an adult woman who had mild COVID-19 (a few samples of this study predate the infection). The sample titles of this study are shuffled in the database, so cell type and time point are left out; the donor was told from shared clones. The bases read TGTGCCAGCAGCTTCGGACCCGGCACTGAAGCTTTCTTT. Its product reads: CASSFGPGTEAFF.